Sequencing of this TCR beta chain was carried out in a study of graft-versus-host responses after intestinal transplantation. Study summary: Each recipient received anti-thymocyte globulin induction, then tacrolimus and steroids for around 3 years. Findings of the study overall: Researchers found peak circulating GvH clone levels linked to early post-transplant HvG declines. Graft-donor T cell macrochimerism coincided with high graft-versus-host to host-versus-graft clonal ratios in allografts. The recipient marrow held GvH clones, and some of them showed up first in ileum or blood.

This clone has just a few counts. Its antigen is currently unknown. Once graft tissue had been processed, intraepithelial and lamina propria lymphocytes were released. Clones were read by immunoSEQ multiplex PCR, and TCRdb kept only the in-frame ones, dropping some. Of some 15,000 clones in the sample, approximately 62% were seen once. Germline V lookup: CDR1 LGHNA, CDR2 YSLEER. The junction had 5 bases not matched to a gene; V was cut back by 4 bases and J by 9 bases. The CDR3 extends over 13 amino acids. Sequencing used ileum tissue, obtained 524 days after transplant. V gene TRBV4-3 combines with J gene TRBJ2-7, with 11 bases matching TRBD2. The sequence was collected from a human patient who received an intestinal transplant, so some T cells may come from the graft donor. The CDR3 DNA follows: TGCGCCAGCAGCCCGCTAGGGACTAGCGGGCAGTACTTC. Its protein product is CASSPLGTSGQYF.